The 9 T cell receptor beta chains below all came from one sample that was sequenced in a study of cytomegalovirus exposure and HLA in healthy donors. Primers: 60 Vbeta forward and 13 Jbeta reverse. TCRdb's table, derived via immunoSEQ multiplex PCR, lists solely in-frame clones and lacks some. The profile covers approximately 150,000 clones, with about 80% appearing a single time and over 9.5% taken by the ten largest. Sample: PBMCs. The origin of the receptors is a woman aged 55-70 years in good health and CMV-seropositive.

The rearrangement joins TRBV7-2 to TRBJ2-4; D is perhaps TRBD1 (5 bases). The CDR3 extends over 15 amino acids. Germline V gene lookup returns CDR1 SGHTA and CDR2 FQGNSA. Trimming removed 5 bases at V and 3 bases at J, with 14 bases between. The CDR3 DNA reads TGTGCCAGCAGCCCTGATCGGACAATCAAAAACATTCAGTACTTC. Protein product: CASSPDRTIKNIQYF.

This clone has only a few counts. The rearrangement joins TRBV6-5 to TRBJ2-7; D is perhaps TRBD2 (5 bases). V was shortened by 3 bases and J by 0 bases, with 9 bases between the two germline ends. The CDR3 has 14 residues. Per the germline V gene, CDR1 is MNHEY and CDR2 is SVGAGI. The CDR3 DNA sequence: TGTGCCAGCAGTTATATTGGGAGCTCCTACGAGCAGTACTTC. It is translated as CASSYIGSSYEQYF.

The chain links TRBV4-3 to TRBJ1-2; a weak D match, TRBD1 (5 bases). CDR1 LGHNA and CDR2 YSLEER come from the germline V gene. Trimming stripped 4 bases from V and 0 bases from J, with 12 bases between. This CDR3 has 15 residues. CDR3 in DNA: TGCGCCAGCAGCCGGCAGGGAAATTCTAACTATGGCTACACCTTC. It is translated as CASSRQGNSNYGYTF.

The CDR3 loop reads CASSLAPNEQYF. CDR3 DNA sequence: TGTGCCAGCAGCTTGGCCCCCAACGAGCAGTACTTC. V usage is TRBV5-6 and J usage is TRBJ2-7; D gene uncertain. Germline V gives CDR1 SGHDT, CDR2 YYEEEE. CDR3 size: 12 residues. V lost 0 bases to trimming and J lost 5 bases, with 6 bases between them.

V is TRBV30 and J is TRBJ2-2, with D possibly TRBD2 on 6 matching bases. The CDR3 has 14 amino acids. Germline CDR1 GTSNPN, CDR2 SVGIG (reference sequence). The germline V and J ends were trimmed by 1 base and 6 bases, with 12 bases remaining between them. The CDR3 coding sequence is TGTGCCTGGAGTGGGGGAAGCGGGTCCGGGGAGCTGTTTTTT. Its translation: CAWSGGSGSGELFF.

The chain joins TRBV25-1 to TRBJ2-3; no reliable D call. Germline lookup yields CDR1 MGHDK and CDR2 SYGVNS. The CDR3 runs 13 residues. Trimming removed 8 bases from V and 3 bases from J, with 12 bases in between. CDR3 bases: TGTGCCAGCCCGTTAGCTGGAACAGATACGCAGTATTTT. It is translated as CASPLAGTDTQYF.

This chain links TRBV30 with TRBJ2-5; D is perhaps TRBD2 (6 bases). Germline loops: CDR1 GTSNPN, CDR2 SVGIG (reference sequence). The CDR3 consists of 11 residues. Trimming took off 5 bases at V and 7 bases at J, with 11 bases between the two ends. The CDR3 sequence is CAWSGEWTQYF. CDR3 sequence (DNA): TGTGCCTGGTCGGGGGAGTGGACCCAGTACTTC.

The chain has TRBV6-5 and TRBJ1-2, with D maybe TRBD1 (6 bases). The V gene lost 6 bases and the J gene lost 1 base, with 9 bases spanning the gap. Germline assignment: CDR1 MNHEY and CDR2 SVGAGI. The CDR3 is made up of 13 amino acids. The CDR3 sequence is CASRTGSNYGYTF. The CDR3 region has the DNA TGTGCCAGCAGGACAGGTAGTAACTATGGCTACACCTTC.

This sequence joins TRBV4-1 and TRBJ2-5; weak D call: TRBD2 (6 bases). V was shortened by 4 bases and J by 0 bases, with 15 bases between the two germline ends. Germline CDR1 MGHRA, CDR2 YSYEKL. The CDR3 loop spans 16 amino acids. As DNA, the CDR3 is TGCGCCAGCAGCCCCCTAGGGGAGGCCCACCAAGAGACCCAGTACTTC. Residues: CASSPLGEAHQETQYF.